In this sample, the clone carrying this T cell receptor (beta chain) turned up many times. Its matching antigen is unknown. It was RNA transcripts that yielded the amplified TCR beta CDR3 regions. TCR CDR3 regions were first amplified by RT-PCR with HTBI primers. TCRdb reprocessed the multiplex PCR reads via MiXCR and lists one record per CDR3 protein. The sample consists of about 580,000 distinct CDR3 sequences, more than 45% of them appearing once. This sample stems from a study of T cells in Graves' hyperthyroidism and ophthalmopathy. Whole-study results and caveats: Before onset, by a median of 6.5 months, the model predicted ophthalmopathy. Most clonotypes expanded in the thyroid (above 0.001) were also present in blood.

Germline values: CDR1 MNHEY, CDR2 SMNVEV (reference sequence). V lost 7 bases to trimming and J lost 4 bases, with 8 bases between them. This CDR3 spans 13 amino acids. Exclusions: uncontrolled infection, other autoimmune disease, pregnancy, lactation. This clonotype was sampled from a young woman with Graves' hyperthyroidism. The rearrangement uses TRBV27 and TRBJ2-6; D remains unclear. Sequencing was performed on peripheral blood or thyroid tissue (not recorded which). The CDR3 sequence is CASMGTGANVLTF. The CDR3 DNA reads TGTGCCAGCATGGGTACCGGGGCCAACGTCCTGACTTTC.